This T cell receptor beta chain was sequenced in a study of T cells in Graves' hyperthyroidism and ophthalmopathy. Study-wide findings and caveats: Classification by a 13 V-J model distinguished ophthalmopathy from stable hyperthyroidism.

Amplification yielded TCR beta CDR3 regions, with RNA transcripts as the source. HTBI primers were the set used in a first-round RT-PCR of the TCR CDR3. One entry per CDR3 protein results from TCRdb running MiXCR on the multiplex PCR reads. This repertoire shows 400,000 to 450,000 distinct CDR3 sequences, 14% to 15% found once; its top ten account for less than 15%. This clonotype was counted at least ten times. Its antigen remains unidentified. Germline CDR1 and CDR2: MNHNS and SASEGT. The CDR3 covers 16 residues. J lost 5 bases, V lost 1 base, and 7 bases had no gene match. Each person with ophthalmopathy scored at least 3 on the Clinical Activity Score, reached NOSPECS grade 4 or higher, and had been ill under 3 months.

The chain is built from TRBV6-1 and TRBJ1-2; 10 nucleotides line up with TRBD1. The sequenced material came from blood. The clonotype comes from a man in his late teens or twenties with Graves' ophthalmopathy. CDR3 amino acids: CASSEEAGQGWYGYTF. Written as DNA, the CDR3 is TGTGCCAGCAGTGAAGAAGCGGGACAGGGGTGGTATGGCTACACCTTC.